These 18 T cell receptor beta chains originate from one sample sequenced in a study of cytomegalovirus exposure and HLA in healthy donors. PCR primers comprised 60 Vbeta and 13 Jbeta primers. Method: immunoSEQ multiplex PCR; TCRdb's copy keeps in-frame clones and lacks some. The table lists 150,000 to 200,000 clones, around four fifths of them singletons. Sequences were obtained from PBMCs. The receptors come from a woman between 25 and 40 years old in good health and CMV-seronegative.

This rearrangement joins TRBV5-6 to TRBJ1-1, with D hard to call. The CDR3 extends over 13 amino acids. Trimming removed 0 bases at V and 6 bases at J, with 9 bases between. In germline, CDR1 is SGHDT, CDR2 YYEEEE. CDR3 sequence: CASSLAAAAEAFF. The CDR3 DNA is TGTGCCAGCAGCTTGGCCGCGGCAGCTGAAGCTTTCTTT.

CDR3 region: CASSSLLFDEQYF. CDR3 in DNA: TGTGCCAGCAGCTCATTACTCTTCGACGAGCAGTACTTC. This chain uses TRBV11-2 with TRBJ2-7; unclear D gene. The CDR3 loop spans 13 amino acids. The germline V and J ends were trimmed by 4 bases and 5 bases, with 12 bases remaining between them. Germline V CDR1 and CDR2: SGHAT, FQNNGV.

V and J are TRBV6-5 and TRBJ2-7; TRBD1 is a possible D gene (5 bases). Per germline, CDR1 MNHEY and CDR2 SVGAGI. The CDR3 has 13 amino acids. The V gene lost 6 bases and the J gene lost 2 bases, with 11 bases spanning the gap. CDR3 loop: CASRGLGAYEQYF. CDR3 bases: TGTGCCAGCAGAGGGTTAGGGGCCTACGAGCAGTACTTC.

V usage is TRBV23-1 and J usage is TRBJ2-7, with D possibly being TRBD2 (6 bases). TRBV23-1 is treated as an ORF (open reading frame) with a function not yet certain. V was pared by 0 bases and J by 3 bases, with 12 bases between. CDR3 length equals 15 residues. CDR3 DNA sequence: TGCGCCAGCAGTCAATCGGAGGGCCCTCACTACGAGCAGTACTTC. Translation: CASSQSEGPHYEQYF.

The table lists this clone with a few counts. The V gene is TRBV2, the J gene TRBJ1-4; a weak D match, TRBD1 (6 bases). The CDR3 contains 15 residues. V dropped 6 bases and J dropped 0 bases, with 11 bases sitting between them. Per the germline V gene, CDR1 is SNHLY and CDR2 is FYNNEI. DNA of the CDR3: TGTGCCAGCAGGGGTTCAGGGGCAACTAATGAAAAACTGTTTTTT. It is translated as CASRGSGATNEKLFF.

This clone was found a few times. The chain employs TRBV9 and TRBJ1-2; D not certain. The CDR3 consists of 14 residues. Germline loops: CDR1 SGDLS, CDR2 YYNGEE. Between the trimmed V and J ends, which lost 4 bases and 10 bases, there was a span of 20 bases. This CDR3 reads CASSLGSSLAHYTF. For the CDR3, the DNA is TGTGCCAGCAGCCTAGGGTCCAGTCTAGCGCACTACACCTTC. The full variable domain, rest sourced from reference TRBV9 and TRBJ1-2, is DSGVTQTPKHLITATGQRVTLRCSPRSGDLSVYWYQQSLDQGLQFLIQYYNGEERAKGNILERFSAQQFPDLHSELNLSSLELGDSALYFCASSLGSSLAHYTFGSGTRLTVV.

The chain carries TRBV7-2 and TRBJ1-1; D is unclear. Looked up from germline, CDR1 is SGHTA and CDR2 is FQGNSA. The CDR3 runs 13 residues. V shed 4 bases and J shed 0 bases, with 6 bases lying between them. CDR3 residues: CASSSIMNTEAFF. DNA for the CDR3: TGTGCCAGCAGCTCTATAATGAACACTGAAGCTTTCTTT.

The genes are TRBV15 and TRBJ2-4; 10 bases match TRBD2. There are 16 residues in the CDR3. The germline V gene encodes CDR1 LNHNV and CDR2 YYDKDF (reference sequence). V lost 3 bases and J lost 8; bases outside the gene matches: 10. This CDR3 reads CATSRDLSGGADIQYF. CDR3 sequence (DNA): TGTGCCACCAGCAGGGACTTGAGCGGGGGGGCTGACATTCAGTACTTC.

The V gene is TRBV9, the J gene TRBJ1-2, with 8 positions matching TRBD1. With 5 bases clipped from V and 7 bases from J, the junction kept 10 bases outside the gene matches. Germline CDR1 and CDR2: SGDLS and YYNGEE. CDR3 length equals 14 residues. CDR3 protein: CASSIIPGQVGYTF. In DNA, the CDR3 is TGTGCCAGCAGTATTATACCGGGACAGGTTGGCTACACCTTC.

This chain uses TRBV12-5 with TRBJ2-1; D is perhaps TRBD1 (6 bases). V gave up 2 bases and J gave up 2 bases, with 7 bases separating them. The CDR3 contains 14 residues. Germline V gene data show CDR1 as LGHNT and CDR2 as FRNRAP. The CDR3, as DNA: TGTGCTAGTGGTTTGCCAGGGGCCTACAATGAGCAGTTCTTC. Translated: CASGLPGAYNEQFF.

The chain carries TRBV18 and TRBJ2-5; D remains unclear. Per germline, CDR1 KGHSH and CDR2 LQKENI. CDR3 size: 12 residues. Trimming shortened V by 1 base and J by 7 bases, and 7 bases separated the two germline ends. The CDR3 coding sequence is TGTGCCAGCTCACCACTAAGAGGGACCCAGTACTTC. This translates into CASSPLRGTQYF.

This rearrangement joins TRBV10-1 to TRBJ2-1; maybe TRBD1 (6 bases). CDR3 length: 16 residues. Germline values: CDR1 WNHNN, CDR2 SYGVQD (reference sequence). Trimming took 0 bases from V and 6 from J, leaving 15 bases between them. The DNA for the CDR3 is TGCGCCAGCAGTGAGTCGGGGGCAGGGAACTTCAATGAGCAGTTCTTC. This gives the protein CASSESGAGNFNEQFF.

This chain connects TRBV5-1 to TRBJ2-5; TRBD2 agrees at 8 bases. Germline-derived CDR1 and CDR2 are SGHRS and YFSETQ. The CDR3 is 16 amino acids. Trimming removed 4 bases from V and 2 bases from J; junction bases left unmatched: 10. The CDR3 DNA sequence: TGCGCCAGCAGCATACAACAACTAGCGGATCAAGAGACCCAGTACTTC. It specifies CASSIQQLADQETQYF.

The J gene is TRBJ1-2, the V gene TRBV6-5, with D possibly matching TRBD1 (6 bases). Trimming removed 8 bases from V and 8 bases from J, with 18 bases in between. In germline, CDR1 is MNHEY, CDR2 SVGAGI. This CDR3 is 13 amino acids long. CDR3 residues: CASRRFAGGGYTF. Here the CDR3 DNA reads TGTGCCAGCCGTCGGTTTGCTGGGGGCGGCTACACCTTC.

This chain's CDR3 is CASSQADIYGNTIYF. The DNA of the CDR3 is TGCGCCAGCAGCCAAGCGGACATCTATGGAAACACCATATATTTT. The chain has TRBV4-3 and TRBJ1-3; D perhaps matches TRBD1 (5 bases). Germline CDR1 and CDR2: LGHNA and YSLEER. The length of the CDR3 is 15 residues. Trimming left V 1 base short and J 3 bases short, with 10 bases between.

This chain links TRBV19 with TRBJ1-2; D is unresolved. Trimming cost V 4 bases and J 4 bases, with 19 bases left between them. This CDR3 has 16 amino acids. CDR1 and CDR2 (germline): LNHDA, SQIVND (reference sequence). The chain's CDR3 is CASSTGEGTLPYGYTF. As DNA, the CDR3 is TGTGCCAGTAGTACGGGAGAGGGAACCCTACCCTATGGCTACACCTTC.

The chain couples TRBV6-1 to TRBJ1-2, with D tentatively TRBD1 (5 bases). In germline, CDR1 is MNHNS, CDR2 SASEGT. With 0 bases removed from V and 3 bases from J, the gap between germline ends came to 14 bases. The CDR3 has 16 residues. The CDR3 DNA sequence: TGTGCCAGCAGTGAAGCCTCCAGGGATGTGTACTATGGCTACACCTTC. This gives the protein CASSEASRDVYYGYTF.

To note about this clone: Other nucleotide sequences from this sample produce the same CDR3. V usage is TRBV7-2 and J usage is TRBJ1-1, with D tentatively TRBD1 (6 bases). CDR1 is SGHTA and CDR2 is FQGNSA in the germline V gene. This CDR3 is built from 14 residues. V lost 2 bases and J 0 bases, leaving 7 bases between the germline ends. CDR3 region: CASSLQGLNTEAFF. CDR3 coding DNA: TGTGCCAGCAGCTTACAGGGGTTGAACACTGAAGCTTTCTTT.